Following are 3 T cell receptor beta chains from one sample sequenced in a study of blood T cell repertoires in COVID-19. Measured with immunoSEQ multiplex PCR; TCRdb has only the in-frame clones, and not every one. Of about 110,000 clones listed, 60% to 85% are singletons. The sample consisted of peripheral blood. These receptors came from a woman in her 40s with acute or convalescent COVID-19.

The chain joins TRBV5-1 to TRBJ2-3; the D gene is possibly TRBD1 (7 bases). V was cut by 3 bases and J by 4 bases, with 12 bases left in between. Germline values: CDR1 SGHRS, CDR2 YFSETQ. This CDR3 comprises 14 residues. The CDR3 region has the DNA TGCGCCAGCAGCTCTACAGGGGAGGCAGATACGCAGTATTTT. Protein sequence: CASSSTGEADTQYF.

This chain connects TRBV15 to TRBJ1-2; tentatively, D is TRBD1 (5 bases). The CDR3 sequence is 14 residues long. The germline gives CDR1 LNHNV, CDR2 YYDKDF (reference sequence). Trimming took 2 bases from V and 4 from J, leaving 11 bases between them. The CDR3 loop is CATSRSGTVYGYTF. The CDR3 DNA is TGTGCCACCAGCAGATCCGGGACTGTCTATGGCTACACCTTC.

This clone has more than one count but fewer than ten. V usage is TRBV7-2 and J usage is TRBJ1-1, with TRBD1 matching over 8 bases. CDR1 and CDR2 (germline): SGHTA, FQGNSA. J lost 5 bases, V lost 5 bases, and 4 bases had no gene match. The CDR3 spans 13 residues. The chain's CDR3 is CASSPGQGTEAFF. DNA for the CDR3: TGTGCCAGCAGCCCAGGACAGGGAACTGAAGCTTTCTTT.